This passage covers 9 T cell receptor delta chains from one sample sequenced in a study of gamma-delta chains in newborns, infants, children. TCRdb re-processed the reads using CATT. In the table there are approximately 4,200 delta-chain clones, approximately 2.1% of which are singletons. Source material: blood. These receptors all stem from a child who was a newborn, infant or young child, either healthy, febrile or measles-vaccinated (not recorded which).

Worth noting for this clone: A far larger clone differs by one base, so this is likely a read error. The chain joins TRDV2 to TRDJ3, with 10 bases matching TRDD3. This CDR3 has 17 amino acids. Germline V lookup: CDR1 GEAIGNYY, CDR2 EKD. CDR3 nucleotide sequence: TGTGCCTGTGACGAACTGGGGGATTCCTGGGACACCCGACAGGTGTTTTTC. This sequence encodes CACDELGDSWDTRQVFF.

This clone was detected a few times. The TCRdb protein comes from a much larger clone and disagrees with this DNA's translation at residue 8, likely due to a read error; the protein given here is derived from the DNA. The CDR3 DNA is TGTGCCTGTGACAGTACTGGGAACTCCTGGGACACCCGACAGATGTTTTTC. Protein product: CACDSTGNSWDTRQMFF. This chain connects TRDV2 to TRDJ3, with D maybe TRDD3 (6 bases). Germline V gives CDR1 GEAIGNYY, CDR2 EKD. The CDR3 spans 17 residues. Trimming took off 2 bases at V and 0 bases at J, with 10 bases between the two ends.

This clone is labeled medium-sized (0.01 to 0.1%). Other DNA sequences within the sample encode an identical CDR3. The chain is built from TRDV2 and TRDJ3; D gene unclear. The V and J ends lost 0 bases and 4 bases respectively, with 0 bases between them. Germline V gene sequence: CDR1 GEAIGNYY, CDR2 EKD. The CDR3 is made up of 13 amino acids. CDR3 DNA: TGTGCCTGTGACACCTGGGACACCCGACAGATGTTTTTC. This sequence encodes CACDTWDTRQMFF.

This clone was counted only a few times. TCRdb's entry gives the protein of a much larger clone, which mismatches this DNA's translation at residue 6, likely from a read error; the protein reported here is translated from the DNA. The genes are TRDV2 and TRDJ3, with 10 bases identical to TRDD3. Germline CDR1 GEAIGNYY, CDR2 EKD. This CDR3 contains 17 residues. Trimming at V came to 0 bases and at J to 5 bases, leaving 3 bases not matched to a gene. The CDR3 coding sequence is TGTGCCTGTGACACCAGGGGGATACGAAGGGACACCCGACAGATGTTTTTC. Translated, it gives CACDTRGIRRDTRQMFF.

Details on this clone: At one end the junction does not follow the germline gene, possibly because of a read error. The rearrangement uses TRAV29/DV5 and TRDJ3; a weak D match, TRDD3 (6 bases). There are 19 residues in the CDR3. The V gene's germline CDR1 is NSMFDY and CDR2 ISSIKDK. CDR3: CSVLCAATGSSWDTRQMFF. In DNA, the CDR3 is TGCAGTGTACTCTGTGCGGCAACTGGGAGCTCCTGGGACACCCGACAGATGTTTTTC.

This clone was found a few times. A far larger clone differs by one base, so this is likely a read error. This specimen includes other DNA sequences encoding the same CDR3. In nucleotides, the CDR3 is TGTGCCGCAAGCCTTCCTACTCTTAGTTCTGGGGGATACGACCATAAACTCATCTTT. Protein sequence: CAASLPTLSSGGYDHKLIF. The rearrangement links TRAV29/DV5 to TRDJ1, with 12 bases matching TRDD3. The CDR3 extends over 19 amino acids. The germline CDR1 and CDR2 sequences are NSMFDY and ISSIKDK.

This clone has a handful of counts. Possible read error: a much larger clone is one base away. Other nucleotide sequences from this sample produce the same CDR3. The chain has TRDV3 and TRDJ1; D is perhaps TRDD2 (6 bases). V was pared by 4 bases and J by 0 bases, with 24 bases between. Germline loops: CDR1 TVYSNPD, CDR2 GDNSRS (reference sequence). The CDR3 totals 17 residues. As DNA, the CDR3 is TGTGCCTCTTATTTCCTAATGGGAGTTTCGTACACCGATAAACTCATCTTT. This encodes CASYFLMGVSYTDKLIF.

A few counts support this clone. This may arise from a read error, as a much more abundant clone is one base away. Other DNA sequences within the sample encode an identical CDR3. V usage is TRDV1 and J usage is TRDJ1, with D perhaps matching TRDD3 (6 bases). The germline V gene has CDR1 TSWWSYY and CDR2 QGS. This CDR3 is built from 19 residues. The CDR3 DNA is TGTGCTCTTGGAGAACTCGAGGTGCTGGGGAGCCCTAACACCGATAAACTCATCTTT. Translation gives CALGELEVLGSPNTDKLIF.

As to this clone: The protein TCRdb lists belongs to a much larger clone and differs from this DNA's translation at residue 11, which points to a read error; the protein shown is made from the DNA. V usage is TRDV1 and J usage is TRDJ1; TRDD3 agrees at 8 bases. The CDR3 contains 20 residues. Germline values: CDR1 TSWWSYY, CDR2 QGS. Trimming cost V 0 bases and J 2 bases; bases outside gene matches: 17. Here the CDR3 DNA reads TGTGCTCTTGGGGAACTAGGATGCAACGGTCAGGGGGATAAGACCGATAAACTCATCTTT. Its translation: CALGELGCNGQGDKTDKLIF.